This is a list of T cell receptor beta chains from one sample in a study of T cell changes during pregnancy in multiple sclerosis. Sequencing used immunoSEQ multiplex PCR; TCRdb keeps in-frame clones, though not all of them. The sample holds about 34,000 clones, 85% to 90% seen once. The sample consisted of CD8+ T cells from peripheral blood mononuclear cells, taken after pregnancy. The receptors here all came from a female donor with multiple sclerosis, enrolled in a pregnancy study. The CDR3 runs from the conserved cysteine through the conserved F or W. Size tells how often a clone was seen (once, few, many) or the class of an expanded clone, and some rows leave it out.

V gene,J gene,clone size,CDR3 protein
TRBV6-5,TRBJ2-7,few,CASSYSGTIPGEQYF
TRBV4-2,TRBJ1-5,.,CASRSTGYNQPQHF
TRBV7-8,TRBJ2-5,.,CASSPRVGLAGGPGETQYF
TRBV2,TRBJ2-3,.,CASRASGLDTDTQYF
TRBV6-1,TRBJ1-1,few,CAATGGDVTEAFF
TRBV5-5,TRBJ2-5,.,CASSFTGSGETQYF
TRBV6-4,TRBJ1-5,.,CASIPNGERQPQHF
TRBV9,TRBJ1-1,.,CASSESGGWAEAFF
TRBV21-1,TRBJ2-7,once,CASGPGTEPYEQYF
TRBV11-2,TRBJ1-3,.,CASSKEGQGGSGNTIYF
TRBV4-3,TRBJ2-7,.,CASSPSRGASYEQYF
TRBV28,TRBJ1-1,.,CATGQGEGTEAFF
TRBV4-1,TRBJ1-6,.,CASSQGTRPLHF
TRBV2,TRBJ2-7,.,CASSGKGAGYYEQYF
TRBV7-6,TRBJ2-5,.,CAGGDRGRGTQYF
TRBV6-6,TRBJ1-4,.,CASSYVAPVPGEKLFF
TRBV2,TRBJ2-5,.,CASSEDRLAGGQETQYF
TRBV6-1,TRBJ1-1,many,CASSDGGAAHEAFF
TRBV2,TRBJ1-2,.,CASSDPSGAGGQSGYTF
TRBV2,TRBJ2-7,.,CASSDGVPYEQYF
TRBV21-1,TRBJ1-1,.,CASISTGTGWGDTEAFF
TRBV10-3,TRBJ2-7,.,CATPRQVTYEQYF
TRBV7-9,TRBJ2-5,.,CASSTSGGYLGETQYF
TRBV2,TRBJ1-2,once,CASTSSRGSNYGYTF
TRBV19,TRBJ2-7,.,CASSITGFGEQYF
TRBV29-1,TRBJ1-1,.,CSTSQGDREAFF
TRBV7-8,TRBJ2-3,.,CASSPTSGGADTQYF
TRBV2,TRBJ1-2,.,CVESPGQGNYGYTF